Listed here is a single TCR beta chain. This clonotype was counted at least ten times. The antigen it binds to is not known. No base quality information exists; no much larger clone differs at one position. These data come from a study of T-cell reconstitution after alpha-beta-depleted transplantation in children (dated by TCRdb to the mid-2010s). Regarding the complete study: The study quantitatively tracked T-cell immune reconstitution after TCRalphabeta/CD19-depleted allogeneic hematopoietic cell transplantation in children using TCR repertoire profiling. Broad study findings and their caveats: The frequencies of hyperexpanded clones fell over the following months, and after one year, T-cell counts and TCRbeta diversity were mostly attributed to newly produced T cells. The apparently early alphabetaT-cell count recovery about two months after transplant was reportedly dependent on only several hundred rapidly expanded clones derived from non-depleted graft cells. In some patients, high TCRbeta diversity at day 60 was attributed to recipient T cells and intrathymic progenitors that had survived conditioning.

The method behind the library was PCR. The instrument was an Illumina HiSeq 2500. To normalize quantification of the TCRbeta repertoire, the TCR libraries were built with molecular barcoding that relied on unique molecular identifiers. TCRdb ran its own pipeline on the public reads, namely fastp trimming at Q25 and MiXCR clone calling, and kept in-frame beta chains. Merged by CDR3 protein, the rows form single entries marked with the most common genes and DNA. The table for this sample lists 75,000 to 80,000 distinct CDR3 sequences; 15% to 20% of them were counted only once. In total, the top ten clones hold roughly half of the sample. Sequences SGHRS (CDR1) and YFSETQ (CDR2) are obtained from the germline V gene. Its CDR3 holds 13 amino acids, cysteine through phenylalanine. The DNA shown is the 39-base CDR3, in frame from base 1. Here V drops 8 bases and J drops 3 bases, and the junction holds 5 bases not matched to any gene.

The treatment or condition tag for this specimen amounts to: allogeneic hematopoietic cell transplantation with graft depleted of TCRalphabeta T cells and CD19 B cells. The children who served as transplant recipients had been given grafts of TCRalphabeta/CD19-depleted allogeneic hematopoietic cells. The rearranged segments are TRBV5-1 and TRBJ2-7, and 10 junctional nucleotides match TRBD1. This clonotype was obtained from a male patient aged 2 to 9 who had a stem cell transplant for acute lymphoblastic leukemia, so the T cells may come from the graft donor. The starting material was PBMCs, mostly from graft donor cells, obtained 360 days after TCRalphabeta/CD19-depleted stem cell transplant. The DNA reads TGCGCCAGTAGGACAGGGGGGGACTACGAGCAGTACTTC. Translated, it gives CASRTGGDYEQYF.